The 27 T cell receptor beta chains listed next were all sequenced from one sample in a study of graft-versus-host responses after intestinal transplantation. Irradiated, violet-dye-labeled stimulator cells, about 200,000 in number, were plated with about 200,000 CFSE-labeled responder cells. The assay was immunoSEQ multiplex PCR, and TCRdb's table has in-frame clones only and misses some. This table holds nearly 9,000 clones, 27% found once. Sequencing was performed on alloreactive CD8+ T cells from a mixed lymphocyte reaction culture, taken before transplantation. This sample's subset: CFSE-low proliferating T cells sorted from roughly 6-day pre-transplant mixed lymphocyte reaction (GvH or HvG direction). The receptors were gathered from a human patient who was an organ donor for intestinal transplantation.

The J gene is TRBJ1-2, the V gene TRBV4-1, with TRBD1 matching over 8 bases. Trimming at V came to 1 base and at J to 8 bases, leaving 12 bases not matched to a gene. From germline, CDR1 is MGHRA and CDR2 YSYEKL. The CDR3 has 16 residues. The CDR3 region has the DNA TGCGCCAGCAGCCAAGCCCTAAAAGGACAGGGCAGAGGCTACACCTTC. Its translation is CASSQALKGQGRGYTF.

In the case of this clone: As the CDR3 is not closed by the conserved phenylalanine or tryptophan, this likely results from a read error. The rearrangement uses TRBV27 and TRBJ2-7; either TRBD1 or TRBD2 may supply D (5 bases each). The CDR3 sequence is 14 residues long. The germline V gene encodes CDR1 MNHEY and CDR2 SMNVEV (reference sequence). CDR3: CASSSPGPNYEQYL. CDR3 nucleotide sequence: TGTGCTAGCAGTTCCCCGGGACCCAACTACGAGCAGTACCTC.

This clone was seen once. It may be a read error: a sequence one base away is much more abundant. The chain combines TRBV4-3 with TRBJ2-1; TRBD1 matches 10 bases. Germline V CDR1 and CDR2: LGHNA, YSLEER. The CDR3 loop spans 14 amino acids. This chain's CDR3 is CASGDRGSCNEQFF. DNA of the CDR3: TGCGCCAGCGGGGACAGGGGATCCTGCAATGAGCAGTTCTTC.

V gene TRBV7-7 combines with J gene TRBJ2-3; D not certain. The CDR3 has 13 amino acids. Deletions cut 1 base from V and 3 bases from J, with 5 bases between. CDR1 is SSHAT, CDR2 FNYEAQ, per germline (reference sequence). The CDR3 here is CASSLETTDTQYF. The CDR3 DNA follows: TGTGCCAGCAGCTTAGAGACGACAGATACGCAGTATTTT. Using reference TRBV7-7 and TRBJ2-3 for the parts outside the CDR3, the full variable domain is GAGVSQSPRYKVTKRGQDVTLRCDPISSHATLYWYQQALGQGPEFLTYFNYEAQPDKSGLPSDRFSAERPEGSISTLTIQRTEQRDSAMYRCASSLETTDTQYFGPGTRLTVL.

By sample fraction, this clone is medium-sized. V usage is TRBV10-3 and J usage is TRBJ2-6, with 10 bases fitting TRBD1. The ends lost 6 bases at V and 8 bases at J; junction bases unmatched: 7. The CDR3 has 15 amino acids. Germline CDR1 is ENHRY and CDR2 is SYGVKD. The CDR3, as DNA: TGTGCCATCAGCCAGGACAGGGGGGAGTCCAACGTCCTGACTTTC. Protein: CAISQDRGESNVLTF.

The chain recombines TRBV11-2 with TRBJ2-7, with 7 bases fitting TRBD2. The CDR3 contains 13 residues. V lost 3 bases, J lost 3 bases, and 2 bases stayed unmatched. The germline V gene encodes CDR1 SGHAT and CDR2 FQNNGV. Here the CDR3 DNA reads TGTGCCAGCAGCTTGGGCGGGGGCTACGAGCAGTACTTC. Encoded protein: CASSLGGGYEQYF.

The chain is built from TRBV6-8 and TRBJ1-1; D unclear. Germline lookup yields CDR1 MNHGY and CDR2 SAAAGT. This CDR3 is 13 amino acids long. V was pared by 8 bases and J by 0 bases, with 10 bases between. DNA of the CDR3: TGTGCCAGCCTGGGAGTTTTGAACACTGAAGCTTTCTTT. The encoded protein is CASLGVLNTEAFF.

The gene calls are TRBV27 and TRBJ2-1; 16 nucleotides match TRBD2. This CDR3 has 21 amino acids. J gave up 6 bases and V 2 bases, and 16 bases lay outside the gene matches. Germline CDR1 reads MNHEY; CDR2 reads SMNVEV (reference sequence). The CDR3 DNA reads TGTGCCAGCAGTTTAGGGGACCCGGGACTAGCGGGAGGGAGGCATCGCAATGAGCAGTTCTTC. This sequence encodes CASSLGDPGLAGGRHRNEQFF.

The chain uses TRBV5-4 and TRBJ2-3, with TRBD2 matching 11 bases. Germline V gene data show CDR1 as SGHNT and CDR2 as YYREEE (reference sequence). The CDR3 runs to 15 residues. The V segment lost 0 bases and the J segment 8 bases; nucleotides outside the gene matches: 5. The CDR3 reads CASSLGVLAGATQYF. DNA of the CDR3: TGTGCCAGCAGCTTGGGGGTACTAGCGGGAGCTACGCAGTATTTT.

This clone is medium-sized (0.01 to 0.1%) by share. CDR3 sequence: CASSQDRLAGSYEQYF. In DNA form, the CDR3 reads TGCGCCAGCAGCCAAGATAGGCTAGCGGGGTCCTACGAGCAGTACTTC. The J gene is TRBJ2-7, the V gene TRBV4-1, with TRBD2 matching over 9 bases. Germline CDR1 is MGHRA and CDR2 is YSYEKL. The V and J ends lost 0 bases and 1 base, in that order; junction bases with no gene match: 4. The CDR3 extends over 16 amino acids.

As for this clone: This sequence may be a read error, since a much larger clone differs from it by one base. The gene calls are TRBV30 and TRBJ2-7; 8 bases match TRBD1. Germline CDR1 is GTSNPN and CDR2 is SVGIG (reference sequence). CDR3 length equals 13 residues. CDR3 nucleotides: TGTGCCCGGAGTGTAGGGACAGGTTACGAGCAGTACTTC. This gives the protein CARSVGTGYEQYF.

There are a few counts of this clone. V and J are TRBV19 and TRBJ2-1, with D uncertain. V lost 2 bases to trimming and J lost 6 bases, with 11 bases between them. Germline CDR1 reads LNHDA; CDR2 reads SQIVND (reference sequence). This CDR3 is 14 amino acids long. The CDR3 coding sequence is TGTGCCAGTAGTATATGGTCTTATTCCAATGAGCAGTTCTTC. Its protein is CASSIWSYSNEQFF. Drawing the rest from reference TRBV19 and TRBJ2-1, the complete variable domain is DGGITQSPKYLFRKEGQNVTLSCEQNLNHDAMYWYRQDPGQGLRLIYYSQIVNDFQKGDIAEGYSVSREKKESFPLTVTSAQKNPTAFYLCASSIWSYSNEQFFGPGTRLTVL.

The CDR3 nucleotides read TGTGCCAGCAGCTTAAAAACGAACACTGAAGCTTTCTTT. This encodes CASSLKTNTEAFF. This chain links TRBV7-9 with TRBJ1-1, with D uncertain. The V and J ends lost 2 bases and 1 base respectively, with 5 bases between them. Germline V gene lookup returns CDR1 SEHNR and CDR2 FQNEAQ (reference sequence). The CDR3 loop spans 13 amino acids.

The rearrangement uses TRBV6-5 and TRBJ2-7; the match to TRBD2 covers 10 bases. There are 14 residues in the CDR3. Germline assignment: CDR1 MNHEY and CDR2 SVGAGI. The V gene end was trimmed by 5 bases and the J gene end by 2 bases; junction bases not matched to a gene: 3. The CDR3 coding sequence is TGTGCCAGCAGTCACAGCGGGGGGGCCTACGAGCAGTACTTC. It translates to CASSHSGGAYEQYF.

V gene TRBV5-6 combines with J gene TRBJ2-5, with a tentative D call TRBD1 (5 bases). The DNA matches TRBJ2-7 better at its end, which makes the J call doubtful. CDR3 length: 15 residues. Germline V gene data show CDR1 as SGHDT and CDR2 as YYEEEE. The CDR3 region is CASSLLGRQGDEQYF. The DNA for the CDR3 is TGTGCCAGCAGCTTGTTAGGACGGCAAGGGGACGAGCAGTACTTC.

The table lists this clone with a few counts. This could be a read error, since a much larger clone is one nucleotide away. The identical CDR3 is also encoded by other nucleotide sequences in the sample. This chain links TRBV4-1 with TRBJ1-1; a possible D gene is TRBD1 (6 bases). Germline CDR1 reads MGHRA; CDR2 reads YSYEKL. The CDR3 is made up of 14 amino acids. Here the CDR3 reads CASSQGVRDTEAFF. The CDR3 nucleotides are TGCGCCAGCAGCCAAGGGGTTCGGGACACCGAAGCTTTCTTT.

V and J are TRBV4-1 and TRBJ1-2, with a weak D call TRBD1 (5 bases). The CDR3 has 14 residues. The germline CDR1 and CDR2 sequences are MGHRA and YSYEKL. The ends were cut back, 0 bases at V and 4 bases at J, with 9 bases in the middle. This CDR3 reads CASSQESQGYGYTF. DNA of the CDR3: TGCGCCAGCAGCCAAGAAAGTCAGGGCTATGGCTACACCTTC.

This sequence joins TRBV27 and TRBJ2-2, with D maybe TRBD1 (5 bases). The V gene lost 1 base and the J gene lost 1 base, with 7 bases spanning the gap. This CDR3 is built from 15 residues. Germline V lookup: CDR1 MNHEY, CDR2 SMNVEV (reference sequence). The CDR3 spells CASSLWQGNTGELFF. The CDR3 bases are TGTGCCAGCAGTTTATGGCAGGGGAACACCGGGGAGCTGTTTTTT.

This clone has just one count. The J gene is TRBJ1-2, the V gene TRBV6-9; D is undetermined. The germline CDR1 and CDR2 sequences are MNHGY and SVAAGI. CDR3 length: 15 amino acids. The germline V and J ends were trimmed by 5 bases and 4 bases, with 17 bases remaining between them. The CDR3 bases are TGTGCCAGCAGTCCTCTCCTGGGTTCCCTCTATGGCTACACCTTC. Translation gives CASSPLLGSLYGYTF.

The chain employs TRBV4-1 and TRBJ1-5, with no clear D. The CDR3 has 15 amino acids. V was shortened by 0 bases and J by 3 bases, with 9 bases between the two germline ends. From germline, CDR1 is MGHRA and CDR2 YSYEKL. The CDR3 region is CASSQDGGDNQPQHF. CDR3 DNA: TGCGCCAGCAGCCAAGACGGAGGTGACAATCAGCCCCAGCATTTT.

CDR3 DNA sequence: TGTGCCAGCAGCCGGACAGGGTTTGAAGCTTTCTTT. It translates to CASSRTGFEAFF. The chain couples TRBV6-6 to TRBJ1-1; TRBD1 matches at 8 bases. J was trimmed by 7 bases and V by 6 bases; bases with no gene match: 4. This CDR3 has 12 amino acids. Germline V gene lookup returns CDR1 MNHNY and CDR2 SVGAGI (reference sequence).

The DNA for the CDR3 is TGTGCCAGCAGTCTCGGGGGGCCTTACAATGAGCAGTTCTTC. Encoded protein: CASSLGGPYNEQFF. The chain links TRBV6-6 to TRBJ2-1; the D gene is possibly TRBD2 (7 bases). Germline assignment: CDR1 MNHNY and CDR2 SVGAGI (reference sequence). This CDR3 is 14 amino acids long. Between the trimmed V and J ends, which lost 5 bases and 4 bases, there was a span of 12 bases.

This clone has only a few counts. The gene calls are TRBV13 and TRBJ2-3; 7 bases are a match to TRBD2. Germline V gene sequence: CDR1 PRHDT, CDR2 FYEKMQ (reference sequence). The trim removed 0 bases at V and 0 bases at J, leaving 3 bases unmatched. The CDR3 has 16 residues. CDR3 nucleotide sequence: TGTGCCAGCAGCTTAGGCGGGGGGAGTAGCACAGATACGCAGTATTTT. Translating it yields CASSLGGGSSTDTQYF. Together with reference TRBV13 and TRBJ2-3, the CDR3 gives the full variable domain: AAGVIQSPRHLIKEKRETATLKCYPIPRHDTVYWYQQGPGQDPQFLISFYEKMQSDKGSIPDRFSAQQFSDYHSELNMSSLELGDSALYFCASSLGGGSSTDTQYFGPGTRLTVL.

The chain uses TRBV10-3 and TRBJ2-7; D remains ambiguous. CDR3 length equals 14 residues. V was shortened by 7 bases and J by 4 bases, with 17 bases between the two germline ends. The germline CDR1 and CDR2 sequences are ENHRY and SYGVKD. The CDR3 is CAITDPDHRYEQYF. The CDR3 nucleotides read TGTGCCATCACCGATCCGGACCATCGGTACGAGCAGTACTTC.

The chain joins TRBV11-3 to TRBJ2-1; 7 bases are shared with TRBD2. Trimming removed 4 bases from V and 10 bases from J; junction bases left unmatched: 7. The CDR3 totals 13 residues. Germline V gene data show CDR1 as SGHNT and CDR2 as YENEEA. The CDR3 region is CASSWAGVDEQFF. The CDR3 nucleotides read TGTGCCAGCAGCTGGGCGGGAGTTGACGAGCAGTTCTTC.

V and J are TRBV7-8 and TRBJ2-3, with D possibly being TRBD2 (5 bases). In germline, CDR1 is SGHVS, CDR2 FQNEAQ. V was clipped by 1 base and J by 4 bases, with 9 bases between them. The CDR3 sequence is 14 residues long. In DNA form, the CDR3 reads TGTGCCAGCAGCTTAGTAGCGAAGGCAGATACGCAGTATTTT. This codes for CASSLVAKADTQYF.

This clone was counted only a few times. V is TRBV4-1 and J is TRBJ2-7; 7 bases are shared with TRBD1. The CDR3 runs to 15 residues. Per the germline V gene, CDR1 is MGHRA and CDR2 is YSYEKL. V lost 3 bases to trimming and J lost 0 bases; unmatched junction nucleotides: 5. CDR3 sequence reads: CASSQTGSISYEQYF. The CDR3 nucleotides read TGCGCCAGCAGCCAGACAGGGTCTATCTCCTACGAGCAGTACTTC.